The 10 T cell receptor beta chains below all came from one sample that was sequenced in a study of shared clonotypes between healthy human individuals. The data were produced by immunoSEQ multiplex PCR, yet TCRdb's version contains in-frame clones alone and is incomplete. The table has over a million clones, around 82% seen once. Sequenced input: memory CD4+ T cells from PBMCs. As for subset: CD45RA-negative fraction. Receptors were obtained from a man between 18 and 35 years old in good health. Some clones in this sample may be carry-over from other donors' samples.

CDR3: CSASSRGGDTEAFF. Here the CDR3 DNA reads TGCAGCGCATCTTCCCGGGGAGGGGACACTGAAGCTTTCTTT. The chain recombines TRBV29-1 with TRBJ1-1, with a tentative D call TRBD1 (5 bases). The CDR3 is made up of 14 amino acids. V shed 7 bases and J shed 3 bases, with 18 bases lying between them. Germline loops: CDR1 SQVTM, CDR2 ANQGSEA.

This sequence joins TRBV9 and TRBJ1-5; D is unclear. Trimming pared 2 bases from V and 1 base from J, leaving 10 bases between. The CDR3 length is 15 residues. CDR1 SGDLS and CDR2 YYNGEE come from the germline V gene. Here the CDR3 reads CASSVTGASNQPQHF. CDR3 DNA sequence: TGTGCCAGCAGCGTGACGGGCGCCAGCAATCAGCCCCAGCATTTT.

The CDR3 DNA is TGCGCCAGCAGCTGGCCGGGACAGGAATATCGTATAGCCGGGGAGCTGTTTTTT. This gives the protein CASSWPGQEYRIAGELFF. The rearrangement uses TRBV5-1 and TRBJ2-2, with 8 nucleotides matching TRBD1. J was trimmed by 6 bases and V by 3 bases; bases with no gene match: 16. CDR1 SGHRS and CDR2 YFSETQ come from the germline V gene. The CDR3 contains 18 residues.

This sequence joins TRBV18 and TRBJ2-1; D ambiguous. This CDR3 spans 14 amino acids. Germline V gene lookup returns CDR1 KGHSH and CDR2 LQKENI. Trimming stripped 1 base from V and 2 bases from J, with 6 bases between. The DNA of the CDR3 is TGTGCCAGCTCACCACTGTCCACCTACAATGAGCAGTTCTTC. The encoded protein is CASSPLSTYNEQFF.

The gene calls are TRBV7-2 and TRBJ2-5; D is undetermined. The CDR3 consists of 13 residues. Deletions cut 2 bases from V and 4 bases from J, with 8 bases between. The germline gives CDR1 SGHTA, CDR2 FQGNSA. The CDR3 coding sequence is TGTGCCAGCAGCTTAATCTGGAGAGAGACCCAGTACTTC. It codes for CASSLIWRETQYF.

The J gene is TRBJ2-1, the V gene TRBV5-1; the match to TRBD1 covers 9 bases. CDR1 and CDR2 from the germline V gene are SGHRS and YFSETQ. CDR3 size: 15 residues. V gave up 4 bases and J gave up 2 bases; unmatched junction bases: 4. The CDR3 bases are TGCGCCAGCAGCATTGGACAGGGGCCCTACAATGAGCAGTTCTTC. Translated: CASSIGQGPYNEQFF.

This sequence joins TRBV7-9 and TRBJ2-1, with TRBD1 identical over 8 bases. CDR1 and CDR2 (germline): SEHNR, FQNEAQ (reference sequence). The CDR3 consists of 12 residues. The V gene end was trimmed by 5 bases and the J gene end by 10 bases; junction bases not matched to a gene: 4. The CDR3 reads CASSPNRGEQFF. The CDR3 nucleotides are TGTGCCAGCAGCCCAAACAGGGGGGAGCAGTTCTTC.

This clone came up a few times. V is TRBV11-2 and J is TRBJ1-2, with D uncertain. The CDR3 covers 10 residues. In germline, CDR1 is SGHAT, CDR2 FQNNGV. Between the trimmed V and J ends, which lost 11 bases and 8 bases, there was a span of 12 bases. In nucleotides, the CDR3 is TGTGCCGTCGGAACCTACGGCTACACCTTC. It encodes CAVGTYGYTF.

The chain links TRBV7-8 to TRBJ1-4, with D maybe TRBD1 (6 bases). The CDR3 totals 15 residues. Trimming took 6 bases from V and 3 from J, leaving 14 bases between them. Germline lookup yields CDR1 SGHVS and CDR2 FQNEAQ. The CDR3: CASSSMGAPNEKLFF. DNA for the CDR3: TGTGCCAGCAGTTCCATGGGGGCCCCTAATGAAAAACTGTTTTTT. The full variable domain, its missing parts supplied by reference TRBV7-8 and TRBJ1-4, is GAGVSQSPRYKVAKRGQDVALRCDPISGHVSLFWYQQALGQGPEFLTYFQNEAQLDKSGLPSDRFFAERPEGSVSTLKIQRTQQEDSAVYLCASSSMGAPNEKLFFGSGTQLSVL.

The chain combines TRBV28 with TRBJ2-3; D is ambiguous. This CDR3 spans 17 amino acids. V was trimmed by 2 bases and J by 1 base, leaving 16 bases between them. Germline V gene lookup returns CDR1 MDHEN and CDR2 SYDVKM. CDR3 sequence reads: CASSLTRPGRGTDTQYF. The DNA for the CDR3 is TGTGCCAGCAGTTTAACCCGGCCCGGAAGGGGCACAGATACGCAGTATTTT. Filled out from reference TRBV28 and TRBJ2-3, the complete variable domain reads DVKVTQSSRYLVKRTGEKVFLECVQDMDHENMFWYRQDPGLGLRLIYFSYDVKMKEKGDIPEGYSVSREKKERFSLILESASTNQTSMYLCASSLTRPGRGTDTQYFGPGTRLTVL.